The 26 T cell receptor beta chains in this list originate from one sample, sequenced in a study of T-cell reconstitution after alpha-beta-depleted transplantation in children. For these receptors, no antigen is known. For TCRbeta, the library was prepared with unique molecular identifiers. Each CDR3 protein gets one entry after TCRdb re-called the PCR reads with MiXCR. The repertoire holds hundreds of thousands of distinct CDR3 sequences, with around 7.1% as singletons. Study-level results: The main origin of T-cell counts and diversity one year after transplant was newly produced T cells.

This specimen consisted of peripheral blood, obtained 360 days after TCRalphabeta/CD19-depleted stem cell transplant. These TCRs come from a female patient aged 2-9 years who had a stem cell transplant for Fanconi anemia, so the T cells may come from the graft donor.

Ten or more counts support this clonotype. The rearrangement links TRBV6-2 or TRBV6-3 to TRBJ1-1; the D is unclear. V was shortened by 3 bases and J by 1 base, with 3 bases between the two germline ends. The germline CDR1 and CDR2 sequences are MNHEY and SVGEGT. The CDR3 consists of 12 residues. The CDR3 coding sequence is TGTGCCAGCAGTTATTGGAACACTGAAGCTTTCTTT. This encodes CASSYWNTEAFF.

There are a few counts of this clonotype. The CDR3 sequence is CASSYVSGIDSPLHF. In DNA form, the CDR3 reads TGTGCCAGCAGCTATGTCTCGGGAATTGATTCACCCCTCCACTTT. The chain recombines TRBV27 with TRBJ1-6, with D unresolved. The CDR3 totals 15 residues. CDR1 and CDR2 (germline): MNHEY, SMNVEV (reference sequence). The ends were cut back, 6 bases at V and 8 bases at J, with 17 bases in the middle.

This clonotype is labeled as medium-sized. CDR3 DNA sequence: TGTGCCAGCAGTCCTATGACAGATTTCTATGGCTACACCTTC. Protein product: CASSPMTDFYGYTF. This chain joins TRBV12-3 or TRBV12-4 and TRBJ1-2, with D maybe TRBD1 (5 bases). V lost 5 bases to trimming and J lost 4 bases, with 14 bases between them. This CDR3 comprises 14 residues.

Only a few counts were recorded for this clonotype. The rearrangement links TRBV20-1 to TRBJ1-2; a weak D match, TRBD1 (5 bases). Germline V gene sequence: CDR1 DFQATT, CDR2 SNEGSKA (reference sequence). The V end was cut by 6 bases, the J end by 3 bases, with 14 bases between. CDR3 length equals 13 residues. CDR3 region: CSAAGDGYYGYTF. Written as DNA, the CDR3 is TGCAGTGCCGCGGGGGACGGATACTATGGCTACACCTTC.

This clonotype was detected ten times or more. V gene TRBV6-1 combines with J gene TRBJ2-1, with D maybe TRBD1 (5 bases). V lost 4 bases to trimming and J lost 9 bases, with 19 bases between them. From germline, CDR1 is MNHNS and CDR2 SASEGT. There are 15 residues in the CDR3. The CDR3 region is CASSGVFTLGVEQFF. The CDR3 bases are TGTGCCAGCAGTGGCGTATTTACTTTAGGGGTTGAGCAGTTCTTC.

This clonotype was observed many times. The rearrangement joins TRBV4-1 to TRBJ2-3; the D gene is possibly TRBD2 (5 bases). V gave up 3 bases and J gave up 2 bases, with 15 bases separating them. This CDR3 has 16 residues. Germline CDR1 reads MGHRA; CDR2 reads YSYEKL. CDR3 bases: TGCGCCAGCAGCCATCCATCGGCAGACTACACAGATACGCAGTATTTT. Its translation: CASSHPSADYTDTQYF.

This clonotype has a count of ten or more. The chain is built from TRBV11-2 and TRBJ1-1, with D perhaps TRBD1 (6 bases). V was shortened by 3 bases and J by 5 bases, with 10 bases between the two germline ends. CDR3 size: 13 residues. CDR1 is SGHAT, CDR2 FQNNGV, per germline. CDR3 protein: CASSFTGRTEAFF. CDR3 DNA sequence: TGTGCCAGCAGCTTTACAGGGAGAACTGAAGCTTTCTTT.

The V gene is TRBV20-1, the J gene TRBJ1-2; 7 nucleotides align to TRBD1. The CDR3 length is 13 residues. Germline loops: CDR1 DFQATT, CDR2 SNEGSKA (reference sequence). J gave up 8 bases and V 7 bases, and 13 bases lay outside the gene matches. The CDR3 DNA is TGCAGTGGACCCCCGACAGGGACTGAAGGCTACACCTTC. It is translated as CSGPPTGTEGYTF.

This clonotype was seen repeatedly, ten times or more. V is TRBV15 and J is TRBJ2-5; the D call may be TRBD1 or TRBD2 (6 bases each). The CDR3 runs to 13 residues. Trimming pared 11 bases from V and 1 base from J, leaving 14 bases between. Germline CDR1 reads LNHNV; CDR2 reads YYDKDF (reference sequence). CDR3 in DNA: TGTGCCCCGGAGGGGGGCCCCCAAGAGACCCAGTACTTC. It is translated as CAPEGGPQETQYF.

This clonotype occurred many times. The rearrangement uses TRBV12-3 or TRBV12-4 and TRBJ2-2; unclear D gene. The CDR3 runs to 14 residues. V lost 2 bases to trimming and J lost 7 bases, with 11 bases between them. CDR3 in amino acids: CASSLMSHGGELFF. The CDR3 DNA sequence: TGTGCCAGCAGTTTAATGTCCCACGGCGGGGAGCTGTTTTTT.

This clonotype has ten or more counts. This rearrangement joins TRBV7-8 to TRBJ2-7; D tentatively reads TRBD1 or TRBD2 (5 bases each). The CDR3 has 15 residues. Trimming removed 5 bases at V and 0 bases at J, with 14 bases between. From germline, CDR1 is SGHVS and CDR2 FQNEAQ. Here the CDR3 DNA reads TGTGCCAGCAGCCACCGGGACGTGCTCTCCTACGAGCAGTACTTC. This gives the protein CASSHRDVLSYEQYF.

This clonotype showed up many times. The chain carries TRBV15 and TRBJ1-5; 10 positions agree with TRBD1. The CDR3 contains 15 residues. CDR1 is LNHNV and CDR2 is YYDKDF in the germline V gene (reference sequence). Trimming took 1 base from V and 5 from J; bases not matched to a gene: 2. The CDR3 DNA reads TGTGCCACCAGCAGAGGGGGGACAGGGGATCAGCCCCAGCATTTT. It yields the protein CATSRGGTGDQPQHF. Complete variable domain (other parts from reference TRBV15 and TRBJ1-5): DAMVIQNPRYQVTQFGKPVTLSCSQTLNHNVMYWYQQKSSQAPKLLFHYYDKDFNNEADTPDNFQSRRPNTSFCFLDIRSPGLGDTAMYLCATSRGGTGDQPQHFGDGTRLSIL.

This clonotype was counted a few times. J is TRBJ2-7 and V is TRBV6-2 or TRBV6-3; TRBD2 matches at 13 bases. The trim removed 4 bases at V and 3 bases at J, leaving 3 bases unmatched. The V gene's germline CDR1 is MNHEY and CDR2 SVGEGT. This CDR3 region has 15 residues. This CDR3 is CASSSGLAGDYEQYF. The CDR3 nucleotides are TGTGCCAGCAGTTCTGGACTAGCGGGAGACTACGAGCAGTACTTC.

V gene TRBV6-1 combines with J gene TRBJ2-3; D is undetermined. The ends were cut back, 6 bases at V and 2 bases at J, with 15 bases in the middle. This CDR3 has 15 residues. Germline loops: CDR1 MNHNS, CDR2 SASEGT. Written as DNA, the CDR3 is TGTGCCAGCAGGTGGATGGCACTGTACACAGATACGCAGTATTTT. Translation: CASRWMALYTDTQYF.

The table lists this clonotype with a few counts. This sequence joins TRBV3-1 and TRBJ2-5, with 7 bases identical to TRBD2. V shed 2 bases and J 4 bases; nucleotides not matched to a gene: 10. The CDR3 loop spans 16 amino acids. Germline V CDR1 and CDR2: LGHDT, YNNKEL (reference sequence). Here the CDR3 reads CASSQYSGFPGETQYF. DNA of the CDR3: TGTGCCAGCAGCCAATATAGCGGGTTCCCGGGAGAGACCCAGTACTTC.

This rearrangement joins TRBV9 to TRBJ2-3; 7 nucleotides match TRBD2. After removal of 4 bases from V and 5 bases from J, the junction contained 19 bases not matched to a gene. The CDR3 totals 18 residues. Germline CDR1 SGDLS, CDR2 YYNGEE. The CDR3 loop is CASSPGKTSRLLGDTQYF. The CDR3 DNA follows: TGTGCCAGCAGCCCAGGAAAGACTAGCCGCCTCTTGGGAGATACGCAGTATTTT.

This clonotype was seen many times. This chain uses TRBV24-1 with TRBJ1-1; 7 bases are a match to TRBD1. Germline V gene lookup returns CDR1 KGHDR and CDR2 SFDVKD. CDR3 size: 13 residues. The junction had 5 bases not matched to a gene; V was cut back by 4 bases and J by 7 bases. DNA for the CDR3: TGTGCCACCAGTGACTGGACAGGCCGTGAAGCTTTCTTT. This gives the protein CATSDWTGREAFF.

This chain joins TRBV6-1 and TRBJ2-3; D is ambiguous. CDR1 and CDR2 (germline): MNHNS, SASEGT. The CDR3 is made up of 11 amino acids. Trimming removed 11 bases from V and 6 bases from J, with 12 bases in between. The CDR3 DNA sequence: TGTGCCCTGCGCGACTGGGATACGCAGTATTTT. Residues: CALRDWDTQYF.

Ten or more counts support this clonotype. This chain joins TRBV6-5 and TRBJ2-7; TRBD1 matches at 10 bases. Germline CDR1 reads MNHEY; CDR2 reads SVGAGI. The junction had 7 bases not matched to a gene; V was cut back by 0 bases and J by 2 bases. The CDR3 extends over 17 amino acids. This CDR3 reads CASSYSRTGTGAYEQYF. The CDR3 coding sequence is TGTGCCAGCAGTTACTCGCGTACCGGGACAGGGGCCTACGAGCAGTACTTC.

In its sample, this clonotype was seen many times. The CDR3 sequence: CASSLGDFSLGTDTQYF. The CDR3 nucleotides are TGCGCCAGCAGCTTGGGGGACTTCTCCCTCGGCACAGATACGCAGTATTTT. The chain joins TRBV5-1 to TRBJ2-3; D perhaps matches TRBD2 (6 bases). Germline values: CDR1 SGHRS, CDR2 YFSETQ. This CDR3 is 17 amino acids long. The V end lost 0 bases, the J end lost 1 base, and 15 bases lay between the germline ends.

This chain links TRBV7-8 with TRBJ2-3; D is tentatively TRBD1 or TRBD2 (5 bases each). With 1 base removed from V and 3 bases from J, the gap between germline ends came to 11 bases. CDR1 is SGHVS and CDR2 is FQNEAQ in the germline V gene. CDR3 size: 15 residues. The DNA of the CDR3 is TGTGCCAGCAGCTTAGAGCCCAGGGAGACAGATACGCAGTATTTT. Its translation: CASSLEPRETDTQYF.

There are a few counts of this clonotype. The CDR3 DNA follows: TGTGCCAGCTCATCCTTACTAAACTTACAGGGAGAGCAGTTCTTC. It translates to CASSSLLNLQGEQFF. The J gene is TRBJ2-1, the V gene TRBV18; TRBD1 is a possible D gene (6 bases). The germline V gene encodes CDR1 KGHSH and CDR2 LQKENI. CDR3 length: 15 residues. Between the trimmed V and J ends, which lost 5 bases and 10 bases, there was a span of 21 bases.

As DNA, the CDR3 is TGTGCCAGCAGCCCCGGTTCGGGGGTTCAGCCCCAGCATTTT. It specifies CASSPGSGVQPQHF. V gene TRBV7-6 combines with J gene TRBJ1-5, with D possibly matching TRBD1 (5 bases). The CDR3 extends over 14 amino acids. Trimming shortened V by 5 bases and J by 6 bases, and 14 bases separated the two germline ends. Per the germline V gene, CDR1 is SGHVS and CDR2 is FNYEAQ. The complete variable domain, with remaining parts taken from reference TRBV7-6 and TRBJ1-5, reads GAGVSQSPRYKVTKRGQDVALRCDPISGHVSLYWYRQALGQGPEFLTYFNYEAQQDKSGLPNDRFSAERPEGSISTLTIQRTEQRDSAMYRCASSPGSGVQPQHFGDGTRLSIL.

This clonotype was seen at least ten times. The V call is TRBV6-5, the J call TRBJ2-2; D unclear. The CDR3 length is 14 residues. Germline V CDR1 and CDR2: MNHEY, SVGAGI. Trimming removed 0 bases at V and 6 bases at J, with 8 bases between. CDR3 residues: CASSYSLAAGELFF. The CDR3 region has the DNA TGTGCCAGCAGTTACTCGCTGGCGGCCGGGGAGCTGTTTTTT.

In its sample, this clonotype was seen a few times. V usage is TRBV6-2 or TRBV6-3 and J usage is TRBJ1-1, with 7 positions matching TRBD1. Trimming cost V 4 bases and J 8 bases; bases outside gene matches: 7. Germline V gene data show CDR1 as MNHEY and CDR2 as SVGEGT. This CDR3 is 13 amino acids long. DNA of the CDR3: TGTGCCAGCAGTTTCCGGTCGACAGGGGAAGCTTTCTTT. It codes for CASSFRSTGEAFF.

This clonotype was observed at least ten times. The CDR3 loop is CASSFSGLQYTGELFF. CDR3 bases: TGTGCCAGCAGTTTTTCGGGACTACAGTACACCGGGGAGCTGTTTTTT. The chain links TRBV6-5 to TRBJ2-2, with 7 bases fitting TRBD2. The ends lost 4 bases at V and 3 bases at J; junction bases unmatched: 8. The CDR3 is 16 residues long. CDR1 and CDR2 (germline): MNHEY, SVGAGI.